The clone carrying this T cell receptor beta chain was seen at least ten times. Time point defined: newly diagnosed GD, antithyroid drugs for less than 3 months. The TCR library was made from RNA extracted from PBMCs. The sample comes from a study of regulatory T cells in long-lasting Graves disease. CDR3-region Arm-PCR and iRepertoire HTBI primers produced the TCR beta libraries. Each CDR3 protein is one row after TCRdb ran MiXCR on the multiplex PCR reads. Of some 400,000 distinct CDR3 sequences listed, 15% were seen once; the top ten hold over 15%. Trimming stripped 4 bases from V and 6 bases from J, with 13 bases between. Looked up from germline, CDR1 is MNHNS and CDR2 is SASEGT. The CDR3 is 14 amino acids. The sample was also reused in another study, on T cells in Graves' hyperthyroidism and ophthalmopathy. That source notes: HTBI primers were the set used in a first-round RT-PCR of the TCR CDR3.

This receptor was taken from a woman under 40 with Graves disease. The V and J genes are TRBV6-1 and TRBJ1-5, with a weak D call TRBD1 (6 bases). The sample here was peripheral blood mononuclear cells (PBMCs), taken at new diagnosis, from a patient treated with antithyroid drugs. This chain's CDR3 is CASSVGQSIQPQHF. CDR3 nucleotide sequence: TGTGCCAGCAGTGTCGGACAGTCCATTCAGCCCCAGCATTTT.